Reported below is one TCR beta chain. Antigen unknown. Looked up from germline, CDR1 is MGHRA and CDR2 is YSYEKL. Trimming pared 6 bases from V and 1 base from J, leaving 9 bases between. CDR3 size: 13 residues. The PCR used 60 Vbeta and 13 Jbeta primers. Profiling relied on immunoSEQ multiplex PCR, and the TCRdb table lists in-frame clones only, not all of them. The sample shows roughly 33,000 clones, approximately 80% of them seen only once. This sample is part of a study of cytomegalovirus exposure and HLA in healthy donors. Study-wide results and caveats: TCR beta V- and J-gene trimming, according to a later analysis, was linked to a missense DCLRE1C variant. An analysis was carried out at a later point. It showed that HLA-associated TCR beta chains were more clonally expanded than equally common non-associated chains.

This sequence originates from a male donor in good health and CMV-seronegative. Sequencing was carried out using PBMCs. V usage is TRBV4-1 and J usage is TRBJ1-2; no definite D call. The DNA for the CDR3 is TGCGCCAGCAGTCCGCGTTTTAACTATGGCTACACCTTC. This encodes CASSPRFNYGYTF.